These T cell receptor beta chains were read from a single sample in a study of blood T cell repertoires in COVID-19. Profiling relied on immunoSEQ multiplex PCR, and the TCRdb table lists in-frame clones only, not all of them. Here the sample spans about 210,000 clones, about 88% being singletons. Input material: peripheral blood. These receptors came from a middle-aged man with acute or convalescent COVID-19. Each CDR3 is given with its conserved first and last residue. Each record gives: V gene, CDR3 length, D gene, J gene, clone size, CDR3 DNA, CDR3 protein. The D gene is left open where the match is weak. For some rows the clone size is stated as once, few or many, or as a class when expanded; others skip it.

v_call: TRBV6-5; cdr3_length: 14; d_call: TRBD2; j_call: TRBJ2-1; clone_size: .; cdr3_nt: TGTGCCAGCACACGGACTAGCGGGAGCTATGAGCAGTTCTTC; cdr3_aa: CASTRTSGSYEQFF
v_call: TRBV11-2; cdr3_length: 15; d_call: .; j_call: TRBJ2-2; clone_size: few; cdr3_nt: TGTGCCAGCAGCCGTTCAAACAGAGTCACCGGGGAGCTGTTTTTT; cdr3_aa: CASSRSNRVTGELFF
v_call: TRBV5-8; cdr3_length: 15; d_call: TRBD2; j_call: TRBJ2-7; clone_size: few; cdr3_nt: TGTGCCAGCAGCTTGAGACGTAGCGGGAGATACGAGCAGTACTTC; cdr3_aa: CASSLRRSGRYEQYF
v_call: TRBV7-2; cdr3_length: 13; d_call: .; j_call: TRBJ2-3; clone_size: .; cdr3_nt: TGTGCCAGCAGCCCTCGACATATCGATACGCAGTATTTT; cdr3_aa: CASSPRHIDTQYF
v_call: TRBV18; cdr3_length: 17; d_call: TRBD2; j_call: TRBJ2-5; clone_size: .; cdr3_nt: TGTGCCAGCTCACCTATGACTAGCGGGGGGGCCGGAGAGACCCAGTACTTC; cdr3_aa: CASSPMTSGGAGETQYF
v_call: TRBV3-1/TRBV3-2; cdr3_length: 13; d_call: .; j_call: TRBJ1-2; clone_size: many; cdr3_nt: TGTGCCAGCACCCTCAGGGCCGGCCGGGGCTACACCTTC; cdr3_aa: CASTLRAGRGYTF
v_call: TRBV2; cdr3_length: 14; d_call: TRBD2; j_call: TRBJ2-3; clone_size: .; cdr3_nt: TGTGCCAGTCCCTATAGCGGGGGAACAGATACGCAGTATTTT; cdr3_aa: CASPYSGGTDTQYF
v_call: TRBV5-1; cdr3_length: 17; d_call: .; j_call: TRBJ1-1; clone_size: .; cdr3_nt: TGCGCCAGCAGCTCTACTGTTGGAGTCACGGCGAACACTGAAGCTTTCTTT; cdr3_aa: CASSSTVGVTANTEAFF
v_call: TRBV29-1; cdr3_length: 16; d_call: .; j_call: TRBJ2-3; clone_size: .; cdr3_nt: TGCAGCGTTGCTAGGGGTGGCCCGCCGGGCACAGATACGCAGTATTTT; cdr3_aa: CSVARGGPPGTDTQYF
v_call: TRBV4-1; cdr3_length: 16; d_call: .; j_call: TRBJ1-3; clone_size: .; cdr3_nt: TGCGCCAGCAGCCAGGACGGGGGGTTTTCAGGAAACACCATATATTTT; cdr3_aa: CASSQDGGFSGNTIYF
v_call: TRBV5-1; cdr3_length: 14; d_call: .; j_call: TRBJ1-2; clone_size: .; cdr3_nt: TGCGCCAGCAGCTTGAGGGGCTCAGTTCTTGGCTACACCTTC; cdr3_aa: CASSLRGSVLGYTF
v_call: TRBV10-3; cdr3_length: 14; d_call: TRBD2; j_call: TRBJ2-4; clone_size: .; cdr3_nt: TGTGCCATCAGTGAGCCGGGAGGCAAAAACATTCAGTACTTC; cdr3_aa: CAISEPGGKNIQYF
v_call: TRBV6-5; cdr3_length: 12; d_call: .; j_call: TRBJ1-1; clone_size: once; cdr3_nt: TGTGCCAGCAGCAGAATGAACACTGAAGCTTTCTTT; cdr3_aa: CASSRMNTEAFF
v_call: TRBV24-1; cdr3_length: 19; d_call: TRBD2; j_call: TRBJ2-1; clone_size: .; cdr3_nt: TGTGCCACCAGTGATTTACCGGGACTAGCGGGAGGGACCTACAATGAGCAGTTCTTC; cdr3_aa: CATSDLPGLAGGTYNEQFF
v_call: TRBV7-9; cdr3_length: 13; d_call: TRBD2; j_call: TRBJ2-7; clone_size: .; cdr3_nt: TGTGCCAGCAGCCCCGGGACTAGCGACGAGCAGTACTTC; cdr3_aa: CASSPGTSDEQYF
v_call: TRBV7-3; cdr3_length: 14; d_call: .; j_call: TRBJ2-1; clone_size: .; cdr3_nt: TGTGCCAGCAGCTTAGGGGCAGACCTTAGGGAGCAGTTCTTC; cdr3_aa: CASSLGADLREQFF
v_call: TRBV19; cdr3_length: 14; d_call: .; j_call: TRBJ1-3; clone_size: .; cdr3_nt: TGTGCCAGTAGCGGGGACTCCTCTGGAAACACCATATATTTT; cdr3_aa: CASSGDSSGNTIYF
v_call: TRBV5-8; cdr3_length: 16; d_call: TRBD2; j_call: TRBJ2-1; clone_size: once; cdr3_nt: TGTGCCAGCAGCCTTGGAAGGCGGGAGACCCACAATGAGCAGTTCTTC; cdr3_aa: CASSLGRRETHNEQFF
v_call: TRBV7-9; cdr3_length: 16; d_call: .; j_call: TRBJ2-2; clone_size: .; cdr3_nt: TGTGCCAGCAGCTCCGTAGGGGCGCGGGGCCCCGGGGAGCTGTTTTTT; cdr3_aa: CASSSVGARGPGELFF
v_call: TRBV10-3; cdr3_length: 15; d_call: .; j_call: TRBJ2-1; clone_size: .; cdr3_nt: TGTGCCATCAGTGACAAGCGGTCAAGAGAAAATGAGCAGTTCTTC; cdr3_aa: CAISDKRSRENEQFF
v_call: TRBV18; cdr3_length: 15; d_call: TRBD2; j_call: TRBJ2-2; clone_size: .; cdr3_nt: TGTGCCAGCTCACCAGCGGGAGGGCCTACCGGGGAGCTGTTTTTT; cdr3_aa: CASSPAGGPTGELFF
v_call: TRBV10-3; cdr3_length: 14; d_call: .; j_call: TRBJ1-1; clone_size: .; cdr3_nt: TGTGCCATCAGTGAGCCCAGGGTAGGGACTGAAGCTTTCTTT; cdr3_aa: CAISEPRVGTEAFF
v_call: TRBV7-9; cdr3_length: 15; d_call: .; j_call: TRBJ2-3; clone_size: .; cdr3_nt: TGTGCCAGCAGCTTACCTGGTGTAAGCAAAGATACGCAGTATTTT; cdr3_aa: CASSLPGVSKDTQYF
v_call: TRBV7-8; cdr3_length: 17; d_call: .; j_call: TRBJ2-1; clone_size: .; cdr3_nt: TGTGCCAGCAGCTCCTCAGCGGCCTCGAGCTCCTACAATGAGCAGTTCTTC; cdr3_aa: CASSSSAASSSYNEQFF
v_call: TRBV25-1; cdr3_length: 14; d_call: TRBD1; j_call: TRBJ2-7; clone_size: .; cdr3_nt: TGTGCCAGCAGTCCGGGACAGAGCTCCTACGAGCAGTACTTC; cdr3_aa: CASSPGQSSYEQYF
v_call: TRBV5-8; cdr3_length: 14; d_call: .; j_call: TRBJ2-7; clone_size: .; cdr3_nt: TGTGCCAGCAGCTTTCCGGGCGGGACCTACGAGCAGTACTTC; cdr3_aa: CASSFPGGTYEQYF
v_call: TRBV9; cdr3_length: 16; d_call: TRBD2; j_call: TRBJ2-3; clone_size: .; cdr3_nt: TGTGCCAGCAGCGTATGGTTAGGGTTAGCGGGGGATACGCAGTATTTT; cdr3_aa: CASSVWLGLAGDTQYF
v_call: TRBV27; cdr3_length: 14; d_call: TRBD1; j_call: TRBJ1-6; clone_size: few; cdr3_nt: TGTGCCAGCAGCTCCGGGACAGGGAGTTCACCCCTCCACTTT; cdr3_aa: CASSSGTGSSPLHF
v_call: TRBV3-1/TRBV3-2; cdr3_length: 14; d_call: .; j_call: TRBJ1-5; clone_size: few; cdr3_nt: TGTGCCAGCAGCCAAGACAGGGAAAATCAGCCCCAGCATTTT; cdr3_aa: CASSQDRENQPQHF
v_call: TRBV6-6; cdr3_length: 16; d_call: TRBD1; j_call: TRBJ1-5; clone_size: .; cdr3_nt: TGTGCCAGCAGTGCCTCCAGGGGGCCGGTAGGTCAGCCCCAGCATTTT; cdr3_aa: CASSASRGPVGQPQHF
v_call: TRBV2; cdr3_length: 14; d_call: TRBD2; j_call: TRBJ2-7; clone_size: few; cdr3_nt: TGTGCCAGCAGTAGACTAGCGCCAGCCTACGAGCAGTACTTC; cdr3_aa: CASSRLAPAYEQYF
v_call: TRBV7-2; cdr3_length: 13; d_call: TRBD1; j_call: TRBJ2-5; clone_size: once; cdr3_nt: TGTGCCAGCAGCTCGTGGACAGGAGAGACCCAGTACTTC; cdr3_aa: CASSSWTGETQYF
v_call: TRBV29-1; cdr3_length: 14; d_call: .; j_call: TRBJ2-7; clone_size: .; cdr3_nt: TGCAGCGTTGAACGGTCGGGTTCTTCTGGGGAGCAGTACTTC; cdr3_aa: CSVERSGSSGEQYF
v_call: TRBV30; cdr3_length: 14; d_call: TRBD2; j_call: TRBJ2-3; clone_size: .; cdr3_nt: TGTGCCTGGGGGGGACTAGCGGGCCCAGATACGCAGTATTTT; cdr3_aa: CAWGGLAGPDTQYF
v_call: TRBV15; cdr3_length: 16; d_call: .; j_call: TRBJ1-2; clone_size: few; cdr3_nt: TGTGCCACCAGCAGAGTCGGGGAATTAAGGGTCTATGGCTACACCTTC; cdr3_aa: CATSRVGELRVYGYTF
v_call: TRBV5-1; cdr3_length: 13; d_call: .; j_call: TRBJ2-7; clone_size: .; cdr3_nt: TGCGCCAGCGCCGCACACATATCCTACGAGCAGTACTTC; cdr3_aa: CASAAHISYEQYF
v_call: TRBV6-5; cdr3_length: 14; d_call: TRBD1; j_call: TRBJ1-5; clone_size: .; cdr3_nt: TGTGCCAGCAGTTTCAGGGGGACTCGTCAGCCCCAGCATTTT; cdr3_aa: CASSFRGTRQPQHF
v_call: TRBV24-1; cdr3_length: 20; d_call: TRBD2; j_call: TRBJ2-1; clone_size: .; cdr3_nt: TGTGCCACCAGTGATTTGAAAGGCGGGACTAGCGGGATAAGGTACAATGAGCAGTTCTTC; cdr3_aa: CATSDLKGGTSGIRYNEQFF
v_call: TRBV27; cdr3_length: 14; d_call: .; j_call: TRBJ1-4; clone_size: .; cdr3_nt: TGTGCCAGCAGTTTGTCGGGGTTGGCGAAAAAACTGTTTTTT; cdr3_aa: CASSLSGLAKKLFF
v_call: TRBV14; cdr3_length: 17; d_call: .; j_call: TRBJ2-2; clone_size: .; cdr3_nt: TGTGCCAGCAGCCCAAGGGGAGGACTATTGAACACCGGGGAGCTGTTTTTT; cdr3_aa: CASSPRGGLLNTGELFF
v_call: TRBV28; cdr3_length: 15; d_call: .; j_call: TRBJ1-2; clone_size: .; cdr3_nt: TGTGCCAGCAACTCTTACTGGACAGTTCCCTATGGCTACACCTTC; cdr3_aa: CASNSYWTVPYGYTF
v_call: TRBV18; cdr3_length: 15; d_call: .; j_call: TRBJ1-2; clone_size: .; cdr3_nt: TGTGCCAGCTCACCCGATAAGGGCAGGGTCCATGGCTACACCTTC; cdr3_aa: CASSPDKGRVHGYTF